This T cell receptor beta chain is drawn from a study of OX40 agonist ivuxolimab in advanced cancers. Sequenced by immunoSEQ multiplex PCR; TCRdb stores in-frame clones only, minus some. The data contain about 90,000 clones, about 90% of them singletons. The CDR3 length is 16 residues. Trimming took 2 bases from V and 0 from J, leaving 13 bases between them. CDR1 is MGHRA, CDR2 YSYEKL, per germline. Sample: CD4+ or CD8+ T cells sorted from blood, taken in a trial of the OX40 agonist ivuxolimab. This TCR derives from an adult with an advanced solid tumor such as melanoma, head and neck, liver or kidney cancer. This sequence joins TRBV4-1 and TRBJ1-1; D unclear. CDR3 protein: CASSQKWTGVNTEAFF. The CDR3 nucleotides are TGCGCCAGCAGCCAAAAGTGGACTGGGGTGAACACTGAAGCTTTCTTT.